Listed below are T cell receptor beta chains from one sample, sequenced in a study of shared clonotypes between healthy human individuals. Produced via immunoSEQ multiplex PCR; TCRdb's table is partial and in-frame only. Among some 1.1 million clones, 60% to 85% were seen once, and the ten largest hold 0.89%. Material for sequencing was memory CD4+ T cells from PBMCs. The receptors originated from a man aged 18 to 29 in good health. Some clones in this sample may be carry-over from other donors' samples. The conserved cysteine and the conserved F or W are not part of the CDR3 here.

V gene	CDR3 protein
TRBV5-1	ASTPRGGTDTQY
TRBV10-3	AISESGAYNEQF
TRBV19	ASKKGMGTEAF
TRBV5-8	ASSLREALNIQY
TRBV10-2	ASRYGELNTEAF
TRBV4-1	ASSRRTSGMDEQY
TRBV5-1	ASSLSTSGNTGEQF
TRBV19	ASSLNPGQSMNTEAF
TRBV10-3	AIGGSSYNEQF
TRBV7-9	ASSPTGSVPPQH
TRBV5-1	ASSFGGPNEKLF
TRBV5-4	ASSLGLAGGRGEQF
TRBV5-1	ASSLDGTELKSYGYT
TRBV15	ATSREGRGEKLF
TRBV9	ASSVGFRTDEKLF
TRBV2	ASSEGLYGYT
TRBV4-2	ASSQDRGDTQY
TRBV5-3	ARRPGTGEMAQY
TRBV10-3	AIRDSNQPQH
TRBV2	ASRYTGNTEAF
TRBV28	ATRKGTSYNEQF
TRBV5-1	ASSHDGQGQLKLF
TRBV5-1	ASSQLGTGYQETQY
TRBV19	ASSIARGTEAF
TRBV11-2	ASSSGQGRINTIY
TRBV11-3	ASSLDSQRGGNEQF
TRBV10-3	AISESGSHTDTQY
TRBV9	ASSAGHTGGAVGETQY
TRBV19	ASSESTGGSSEQF
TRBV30	AWSAGQGLTEAF
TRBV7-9	ASSQQGTEAF
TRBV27	ASNPAGSSYEQY
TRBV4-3	ASSQKREGYEQY
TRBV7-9	ASSPSGTYEQY
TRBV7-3	ASSPTGSSYEQY